At least ten counts were recorded for the clone carrying this TCR beta chain. Stated time point: newly diagnosed GD, antithyroid drugs for less than 3 months. The TCR library was made from RNA that had been extracted from PBMCs in TRIzol. V gave up 6 bases and J gave up 2 bases; unmatched junction bases: 6. CDR1 and CDR2 (germline): SGHTA, FQGNSA. There are 14 residues in the CDR3. The authors built TCR beta libraries using iRepertoire HTBI primers and Arm-PCR of CDR3 regions. TCRdb re-called the multiplex PCR reads through MiXCR, storing one row per CDR3 protein. Among a few hundred thousand distinct CDR3 sequences, over 15% were seen once, and the ten largest hold about 32%. The data derive from a study of regulatory T cells in long-lasting Graves disease. The sample was also linked to a second study, of T cells in Graves' hyperthyroidism and ophthalmopathy.

The chain is built from TRBV7-2 and TRBJ2-7; 8 nucleotides line up with TRBD1. This receptor was taken from a man aged 40-55 years with Graves disease. Sequenced material: peripheral blood mononuclear cells (PBMCs), taken at new diagnosis, from a patient treated with antithyroid drugs. CDR3 coding DNA: TGTGCCAGCAGTTTCGGACAGGGTACCTACGAGCAGTACTTC. This gives the protein CASSFGQGTYEQYF.